The 18 T cell receptor beta chains below all came from one sample that was sequenced in a study of PD-1 blockade in classical Hodgkin lymphoma. Indicated time point: newly diagnosed, previously untreated cHL patient sample. The CD8+ T cells came from thawed PBMCs through magnetic negative selection. The repertoire was sequenced with immunoSEQ multiplex PCR; TCRdb's copy has only in-frame clones and lacks some. The sample contains about 15,000 clones, 91% of which appear only once. Sequencing input: CD8+ T cells from blood. Receptors were obtained from a human donor with classical Hodgkin lymphoma.

The chain has TRBV5-6 and TRBJ1-1; D perhaps matches TRBD1 (5 bases). This CDR3 comprises 16 residues. In germline, CDR1 is SGHDT, CDR2 YYEEEE. Trimming pared 4 bases from V and 2 bases from J, leaving 18 bases between. CDR3 sequence: CASSRAGPLINTEAFF. CDR3 sequence (DNA): TGTGCCAGCAGCCGCGCGGGACCGTTAATTAACACTGAAGCTTTCTTT.

The J gene is TRBJ2-1, the V gene TRBV4-1, with a weak D call TRBD2 (7 bases). V was shortened by 3 bases and J by 0 bases, with 15 bases between the two germline ends. Germline assignment: CDR1 MGHRA and CDR2 YSYEKL. The CDR3 covers 17 residues. The CDR3 loop reads CASSQAAGASSYNEQFF. The CDR3 region has the DNA TGCGCCAGCAGCCAGGCCGCGGGGGCCAGCTCCTACAATGAGCAGTTCTTC.

The rearrangement uses TRBV7-9 and TRBJ2-2, with TRBD1 matching 10 bases. From germline, CDR1 is SEHNR and CDR2 FQNEAQ (reference sequence). V gave up 5 bases and J gave up 7 bases; unmatched junction bases: 13. The CDR3 contains 17 residues. The CDR3 region has the DNA TGTGCCAGCAGCCAAATATTGGGGACAGGGGAGGTCGGGGAGCTGTTTTTT. Translated: CASSQILGTGEVGELFF.

The chain links TRBV6-5 to TRBJ2-1; 10 bases are shared with TRBD1. Germline CDR1 and CDR2: MNHEY and SVGAGI. This CDR3 contains 14 residues. Germline trimming cut 2 bases from V and 10 bases from J; bases unmatched to any gene: 5. DNA for the CDR3: TGTGCCAGCAGTTACGGGACAGGGGTGGGGGAGCAGTTCTTC. It specifies CASSYGTGVGEQFF.

This clone was observed once. The chain has TRBV29-1 and TRBJ1-2; 8 positions match TRBD1. Per germline, CDR1 SQVTM and CDR2 ANQGSEA. The J segment lost 6 bases and the V segment lost 3 bases, leaving 12 bases of the junction unmatched. The CDR3 length is 15 residues. The CDR3 here is CSVEIENRGSDGYTF. Written as DNA, the CDR3 is TGCAGCGTTGAGATTGAGAACAGGGGGTCGGATGGCTACACCTTC.

CDR3 region: CSGLGGNTEAFF. CDR3 DNA: TGCAGCGGCCTTGGGGGGAACACTGAAGCTTTCTTT. V usage is TRBV29-1 and J usage is TRBJ1-1; D perhaps matches TRBD1 (5 bases). There are 12 residues in the CDR3. Germline values: CDR1 SQVTM, CDR2 ANQGSEA. V dropped 7 bases and J dropped 1 base, with 10 bases sitting between them.

V is TRBV15 and J is TRBJ1-5; D perhaps matches TRBD1 (6 bases). Looked up from germline, CDR1 is LNHNV and CDR2 is YYDKDF (reference sequence). Trimming cost V 0 bases and J 4 bases, with 10 bases left between them. This CDR3 is built from 15 residues. The CDR3 region has the DNA TGTGCCACCAGCAGAGACAGGGGAGATAATCAGCCCCAGCATTTT. As protein: CATSRDRGDNQPQHF.

V usage is TRBV27 and J usage is TRBJ1-1, with 9 positions matching TRBD1. V lost 2 bases, J lost 4 bases, and 2 bases stayed unmatched. The V gene's germline CDR1 is MNHEY and CDR2 SMNVEV (reference sequence). The CDR3 has 14 residues. CDR3 sequence: CASSLGTGSTEAFF. As DNA, the CDR3 is TGTGCCAGCAGTTTAGGGACAGGGAGCACTGAAGCTTTCTTT.

J is TRBJ2-2 and V is TRBV29-1, with D tentatively TRBD1 (6 bases). This CDR3 has 13 amino acids. Trimming stripped 8 bases from V and 0 bases from J, with 10 bases between. Germline CDR1 and CDR2: SQVTM and ANQGSEA. CDR3 in amino acids: CSFRTANTGELFF. The CDR3 bases are TGCAGCTTTCGGACAGCGAACACCGGGGAGCTGTTTTTT.

The gene calls are TRBV7-9 and TRBJ1-3; no clear D. This CDR3 is 14 amino acids long. CDR1 is SEHNR, CDR2 FQNEAQ, per germline (reference sequence). Deletions cut 8 bases from V and 0 bases from J, with 11 bases between. The CDR3 is CASGVGSSGNTIYF. Here the CDR3 DNA reads TGTGCCAGCGGCGTAGGGAGCTCTGGAAACACCATATATTTT.

The rearrangement joins TRBV7-9 to TRBJ1-4; D uncertain. The CDR3 has 15 residues. CDR1 and CDR2 from the germline V gene are SEHNR and FQNEAQ (reference sequence). V gave up 2 bases and J gave up 6 bases, with 13 bases separating them. Here the CDR3 reads CASSLIRKSDEKLFF. Written as DNA, the CDR3 is TGTGCCAGCAGCTTAATAAGGAAAAGCGATGAAAAACTGTTTTTT.

V usage is TRBV6-5 and J usage is TRBJ1-2; maybe TRBD1 (5 bases). V was pared by 5 bases and J by 4 bases, with 14 bases between. Germline V gives CDR1 MNHEY, CDR2 SVGAGI. This CDR3 is 14 amino acids long. As DNA, the CDR3 is TGTGCCAGCAGTCAAAAGGGGCGCGTCTATGGCTACACCTTC. This translates into CASSQKGRVYGYTF.

This clone is a singleton in its sample. The V and J genes are TRBV28 and TRBJ2-2; TRBD1 matches at 7 bases. The V and J ends lost 3 bases and 3 bases, in that order; junction bases with no gene match: 10. CDR3 size: 17 residues. Germline CDR1 is MDHEN and CDR2 is SYDVKM. The CDR3 sequence is CASSLFFGQGDTGELFF. The CDR3 nucleotides are TGTGCCAGCAGTTTGTTCTTCGGCCAGGGGGACACCGGGGAGCTGTTTTTT.

The gene calls are TRBV19 and TRBJ1-2, with 8 bases aligning to TRBD1. Germline CDR1 reads LNHDA; CDR2 reads SQIVND (reference sequence). The CDR3 extends over 14 amino acids. V lost 7 bases, J lost 4 bases, and 8 bases stayed unmatched. The CDR3 nucleotides read TGTGCCAGTACGTTACGGGGACAGGTCTATGGCTACACCTTC. Translating gives CASTLRGQVYGYTF. The whole variable domain, remainder taken from reference TRBV19 and TRBJ1-2, is DGGITQSPKYLFRKEGQNVTLSCEQNLNHDAMYWYRQDPGQGLRLIYYSQIVNDFQKGDIAEGYSVSREKKESFPLTVTSAQKNPTAFYLCASTLRGQVYGYTFGSGTRLTVV.

This chain links TRBV28 with TRBJ1-5, with D possibly TRBD1 on 5 matching bases. The V gene's germline CDR1 is MDHEN and CDR2 SYDVKM. This CDR3 is 15 amino acids long. The V gene lost 3 bases and the J gene lost 4 bases, with 13 bases spanning the gap. Here the CDR3 DNA reads TGTGCCAGCAGTTTCCGACAGCCTTATAATCAGCCCCAGCATTTT. Its translation is CASSFRQPYNQPQHF.

This chain connects TRBV5-1 to TRBJ2-3; 7 nucleotides line up with TRBD2. Germline trimming cut 4 bases from V and 2 bases from J; bases unmatched to any gene: 10. CDR3 size: 16 residues. The germline V gene encodes CDR1 SGHRS and CDR2 YFSETQ. CDR3 DNA sequence: TGCGCCAGCAGCCCCGAAAGCGGGACCCTCACAGATACGCAGTATTTT. Translation: CASSPESGTLTDTQYF.

The genes are TRBV6-5 and TRBJ1-5; no clear D. The CDR3 extends over 13 amino acids. V gave up 0 bases and J gave up 6 bases, with 6 bases separating them. The germline gives CDR1 MNHEY, CDR2 SVGAGI. CDR3 sequence: CASSYSNGQPQHF. As DNA, the CDR3 is TGTGCCAGCAGTTACTCGAACGGTCAGCCCCAGCATTTT.

The chain joins TRBV21-1 to TRBJ1-5; the table's D call TRBD1 went unverified against the DNA. TRBV21-1 corresponds to a pseudogene. This CDR3 contains 15 residues. The CDR3 coding sequence is TGTGCCAGCCGCTCGGGTACAGGGGGTATTCAGCCCCAGCATTTT. Translating it yields CASRSGTGGIQPQHF.